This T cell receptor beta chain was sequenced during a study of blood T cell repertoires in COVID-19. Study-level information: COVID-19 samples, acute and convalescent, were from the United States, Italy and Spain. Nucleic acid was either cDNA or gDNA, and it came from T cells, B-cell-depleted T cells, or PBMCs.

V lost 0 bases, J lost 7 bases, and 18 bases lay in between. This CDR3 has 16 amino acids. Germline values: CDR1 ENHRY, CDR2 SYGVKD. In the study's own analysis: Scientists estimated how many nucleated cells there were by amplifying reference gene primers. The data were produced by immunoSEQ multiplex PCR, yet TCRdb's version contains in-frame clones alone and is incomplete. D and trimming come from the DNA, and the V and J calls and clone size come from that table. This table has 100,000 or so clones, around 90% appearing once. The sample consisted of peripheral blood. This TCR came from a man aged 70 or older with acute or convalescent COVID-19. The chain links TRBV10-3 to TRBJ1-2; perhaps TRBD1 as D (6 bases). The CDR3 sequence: CAISESQGTPRGGYTF. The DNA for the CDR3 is TGTGCCATCAGTGAGTCCCAAGGGACACCAAGGGGTGGCTACACCTTC.